Listed below are T cell receptor beta chains from one sample, sequenced in a study of T cell responses to AZD1222 COVID-19 vaccine. Method: immunoSEQ multiplex PCR; TCRdb's copy keeps in-frame clones and lacks some. In the table there are 120,000 or so clones, roughly 90% of which are singletons. This sample comprised peripheral blood, obtained on day 0 of AZD1222 vaccination. The receptors were gathered from an adult in good health. Both conserved end residues are part of each CDR3. Each record gives: clone size, V gene, J gene, D gene, CDR3 DNA, CDR3 protein. The D gene is left open where the match is weak. Clone size is shown for a subset of rows, as once, few, many or a class of expanded clone.

abundance: .; v_gene: TRBV6-2/TRBV6-3; j_gene: TRBJ1-3; d_gene: TRBD1; CDR3nt: TGTGCCAGCAGTCGGACGACAGGGGACTCTGGAAACACCATATATTTT; CDR3aa: CASSRTTGDSGNTIYF
abundance: .; v_gene: TRBV4-1; j_gene: TRBJ1-4; d_gene: TRBD1; CDR3nt: TGCGCCAGCAGCCAAGTGGGGACAGGGAATGAAAAACTGTTTTTT; CDR3aa: CASSQVGTGNEKLFF
abundance: once; v_gene: TRBV7-9; j_gene: TRBJ1-1; d_gene: .; CDR3nt: TGTGCCAGCAGCTTAGCGCGGGCGGGGCCGAACACTGAAGCTTTCTTT; CDR3aa: CASSLARAGPNTEAFF
abundance: .; v_gene: TRBV29-1; j_gene: TRBJ2-5; d_gene: .; CDR3nt: TGCAGCGTTGGGGAGACCCAGTACTTC; CDR3aa: CSVGETQYF
abundance: .; v_gene: TRBV28; j_gene: TRBJ1-3; d_gene: .; CDR3nt: TGTGCCAGCAGTTTATGGCAGAACACCATATATTTT; CDR3aa: CASSLWQNTIYF
abundance: .; v_gene: TRBV6-6; j_gene: TRBJ2-7; d_gene: TRBD1; CDR3nt: TGTGCCAGCAGTTACTCCGGGACAGGGGACTCCTACGAGCAGTACTTC; CDR3aa: CASSYSGTGDSYEQYF
abundance: .; v_gene: TRBV28; j_gene: TRBJ2-1; d_gene: TRBD2; CDR3nt: TGTGCCAGCACTAGCGGGGGGGCGGGTAATGAGCAGTTCTTC; CDR3aa: CASTSGGAGNEQFF
abundance: .; v_gene: TRBV2; j_gene: TRBJ1-2; d_gene: TRBD1; CDR3nt: TGTGCCAGCAGTGGACGCGGGGACAGAGGCTATGGCTACACCTTC; CDR3aa: CASSGRGDRGYGYTF
abundance: .; v_gene: TRBV6-1; j_gene: TRBJ2-2; d_gene: .; CDR3nt: TGTGCCAGCAGTGAAGAAGGCAGGGGATACACCGGGGAGCTGTTTTTT; CDR3aa: CASSEEGRGYTGELFF
abundance: .; v_gene: TRBV24-1; j_gene: TRBJ2-3; d_gene: TRBD1; CDR3nt: TGTGCCACCAGTGGACAGGGGTCAGATACGCAGTATTTT; CDR3aa: CATSGQGSDTQYF
abundance: .; v_gene: TRBV19; j_gene: TRBJ1-5; d_gene: .; CDR3nt: TGTGCCAGTAAGGCCCCCGGGAATAGCAATCAGCCCCAGCATTTT; CDR3aa: CASKAPGNSNQPQHF
abundance: once; v_gene: TRBV5-1; j_gene: TRBJ2-5; d_gene: .; CDR3nt: TGCGCCAGCAGCTTCAGTATCCAAGAGACCCAGTACTTC; CDR3aa: CASSFSIQETQYF
abundance: .; v_gene: TRBV5-1; j_gene: TRBJ2-7; d_gene: .; CDR3nt: TGCGCCAGCGCCACCCCGGGGGTTTACGAGCAGTACTTC; CDR3aa: CASATPGVYEQYF
abundance: .; v_gene: TRBV6-5; j_gene: TRBJ2-7; d_gene: .; CDR3nt: TGTGCCAGCAGTTACATAAGGGGTTACGAGCAGTACTTC; CDR3aa: CASSYIRGYEQYF
abundance: .; v_gene: TRBV28; j_gene: TRBJ1-2; d_gene: TRBD1; CDR3nt: TGTGCCAGCAGGGACAGGGCTAACCTTTATGGCTACACCTTC; CDR3aa: CASRDRANLYGYTF
abundance: .; v_gene: TRBV9; j_gene: TRBJ2-5; d_gene: TRBD1; CDR3nt: TGTGCCAGCAGCGAGGGACAGGGTTCCCCAGAGACCCAGTACTTC; CDR3aa: CASSEGQGSPETQYF
abundance: few; v_gene: TRBV5-1; j_gene: TRBJ1-4; d_gene: TRBD1; CDR3nt: TGCGCCAGCAGCTTGCAGGACAGGGCCGGTGAAAAACTGTTTTTT; CDR3aa: CASSLQDRAGEKLFF
abundance: once; v_gene: TRBV29-1; j_gene: TRBJ1-1; d_gene: TRBD1; CDR3nt: TGCAGCGTCATCTACATGGACAGGGGGAGCACTGAAGCTTTCTTT; CDR3aa: CSVIYMDRGSTEAFF
abundance: .; v_gene: TRBV3-1/TRBV3-2; j_gene: TRBJ1-4; d_gene: TRBD1; CDR3nt: TGTGCCAGCAGCCTTCGGACAGGGAAAGAAAAACTGTTTTTT; CDR3aa: CASSLRTGKEKLFF
abundance: .; v_gene: TRBV10-1; j_gene: TRBJ2-3; d_gene: .; CDR3nt: TGCGCCAGCACGTCGGGAGAGGGCACAGATACGCAGTATTTT; CDR3aa: CASTSGEGTDTQYF
abundance: .; v_gene: TRBV24-1; j_gene: TRBJ2-7; d_gene: TRBD2; CDR3nt: TGTGCCACCAGTGATTCCCGGGGGGGATTTGAGCAGTACTTC; CDR3aa: CATSDSRGGFEQYF
abundance: once; v_gene: TRBV6-5; j_gene: TRBJ2-7; d_gene: TRBD2; CDR3nt: TGTGCCAGCAGGCAACTAGCGGGTTCGTCCTACGAGCAGTACTTC; CDR3aa: CASRQLAGSSYEQYF
abundance: .; v_gene: TRBV6-6; j_gene: TRBJ2-3; d_gene: TRBD2; CDR3nt: TGTGCCAGCAGTCCGGCTAGCGGGAGAGTAGGGTGGTTAGGCACAGATACGCAGTATTTT; CDR3aa: CASSPASGRVGWLGTDTQYF
abundance: .; v_gene: TRBV3-1/TRBV3-2; j_gene: TRBJ1-2; d_gene: .; CDR3nt: TGTGCCAGCAGCCAGATTCTTACTAACTATGGCTACACCTTC; CDR3aa: CASSQILTNYGYTF
abundance: .; v_gene: TRBV12-5; j_gene: TRBJ2-5; d_gene: TRBD1; CDR3nt: TGTGCTAGTCAACCGGGGACAGGGGTAGAGACCCAGTACTTC; CDR3aa: CASQPGTGVETQYF
abundance: .; v_gene: TRBV28; j_gene: TRBJ2-3; d_gene: .; CDR3nt: TGTGCCAGCAGCCTTTCGGTAGGGAAGTATACGCAGTATTTT; CDR3aa: CASSLSVGKYTQYF
abundance: .; v_gene: TRBV6-2/TRBV6-3; j_gene: TRBJ1-2; d_gene: .; CDR3nt: TGTGCCAGCAGTTCCCAGGGCTATGGCTACACCTTC; CDR3aa: CASSSQGYGYTF
abundance: once; v_gene: TRBV18; j_gene: TRBJ2-7; d_gene: .; CDR3nt: TGTGCCAGCTCAGCAGGTGGTTCCTACGAGCAGTACTTC; CDR3aa: CASSAGGSYEQYF
abundance: .; v_gene: TRBV2; j_gene: TRBJ2-5; d_gene: .; CDR3nt: TGTGCCAGCAGTGAAGCGCTTTTGGGGAGTGCAGAGACCCAGTACTTC; CDR3aa: CASSEALLGSAETQYF
abundance: .; v_gene: TRBV28; j_gene: TRBJ2-7; d_gene: .; CDR3nt: TGTGCCAGCAGTGCCCCCGGGGCCAACTCCTACGAGCAGTACTTC; CDR3aa: CASSAPGANSYEQYF
abundance: .; v_gene: TRBV3-1/TRBV3-2; j_gene: TRBJ1-3; d_gene: TRBD1; CDR3nt: TGTGCCAGCAGCCCGCGACAGGGGGCCTCTGGAAACACCATATATTTT; CDR3aa: CASSPRQGASGNTIYF
abundance: .; v_gene: TRBV28; j_gene: TRBJ1-4; d_gene: TRBD1; CDR3nt: TGTGCCAGCAGTTCGACAGGGGGGGCTAATGAAAAACTGTTTTTT; CDR3aa: CASSSTGGANEKLFF
abundance: .; v_gene: TRBV10-3; j_gene: TRBJ1-5; d_gene: TRBD1; CDR3nt: TGTGCCACCTCCCAGGGGGGAGATAGCAATCAGCCCCAGCATTTT; CDR3aa: CATSQGGDSNQPQHF
abundance: .; v_gene: TRBV20-1; j_gene: TRBJ2-5; d_gene: .; CDR3nt: TGCAGTGCTAGCCGACAGTGGTCCCAGTACTTC; CDR3aa: CSASRQWSQYF
abundance: .; v_gene: TRBV6-5; j_gene: TRBJ1-6; d_gene: .; CDR3nt: TGTGCCAGCAGTTACTCATTGTGGACCGGGGGTTCACCCCTCCACTTT; CDR3aa: CASSYSLWTGGSPLHF
abundance: .; v_gene: TRBV2; j_gene: TRBJ2-7; d_gene: .; CDR3nt: TGTGCCAGCAGGGATCCGGGACGGACCTTCTACGAGCAGTACTTC; CDR3aa: CASRDPGRTFYEQYF
abundance: .; v_gene: TRBV4-1; j_gene: TRBJ2-7; d_gene: TRBD1; CDR3nt: TGCGCCAGCAGCCGAAGACAGGGGAGCTCCTACGAGCAGTACTTC; CDR3aa: CASSRRQGSSYEQYF
abundance: .; v_gene: TRBV27; j_gene: TRBJ2-7; d_gene: TRBD2; CDR3nt: TGTGCCAGCAGTCGACCGTCCGGGACTAGCGGGAGGGGGACCTACGAGCAGTACTTC; CDR3aa: CASSRPSGTSGRGTYEQYF
abundance: .; v_gene: TRBV7-2; j_gene: TRBJ1-5; d_gene: .; CDR3nt: TGTGCCAGCAGCCTTACAGGGAATAGTGATCAGCCCCAGCATTTT; CDR3aa: CASSLTGNSDQPQHF
abundance: .; v_gene: TRBV7-9; j_gene: TRBJ1-4; d_gene: .; CDR3nt: TGTGCCAGCAGCTCGCCGACCGACATTAATGAAAAACTGTTTTTT; CDR3aa: CASSSPTDINEKLFF
abundance: .; v_gene: TRBV4-1; j_gene: TRBJ1-2; d_gene: .; CDR3nt: TGCGCCAGCAGCCAAGCGCTAGGAACAGGGTCCATCTATGGCTACACCTTC; CDR3aa: CASSQALGTGSIYGYTF
abundance: .; v_gene: TRBV19; j_gene: TRBJ2-1; d_gene: .; CDR3nt: TGTGCCAGTAGTATGTTTCCAGCGGGCTCCTACAATGAGCAGTTCTTC; CDR3aa: CASSMFPAGSYNEQFF
abundance: .; v_gene: TRBV28; j_gene: TRBJ2-7; d_gene: TRBD1; CDR3nt: TGTGCCAGCAGTTTACCGACAGGGGGCGTAGGGTACGAGCAGTACTTC; CDR3aa: CASSLPTGGVGYEQYF
abundance: .; v_gene: TRBV4-2; j_gene: TRBJ2-2; d_gene: .; CDR3nt: TGTGCCAGCAGCCAAGTGTTTGGGGATAACACCGGGGAGCTGTTTTTT; CDR3aa: CASSQVFGDNTGELFF
abundance: .; v_gene: TRBV12-5; j_gene: TRBJ1-1; d_gene: .; CDR3nt: TGTGCTAGTGGTTTGGTACAGGGCATGAACACTGAAGCTTTCTTT; CDR3aa: CASGLVQGMNTEAFF
abundance: .; v_gene: TRBV5-1; j_gene: TRBJ2-3; d_gene: TRBD2; CDR3nt: TGCGCCAGCAGCCCTGGGACTAGCTCCACAGATACGCAGTATTTT; CDR3aa: CASSPGTSSTDTQYF
abundance: .; v_gene: TRBV19; j_gene: TRBJ1-6; d_gene: TRBD1; CDR3nt: TGTGCCAGTAGTATTTCTTCAGGGGGCAATTCACCCCTCCACTTT; CDR3aa: CASSISSGGNSPLHF
abundance: .; v_gene: TRBV6-1; j_gene: TRBJ1-4; d_gene: .; CDR3nt: TGTGCCAGCAGTGAAATCTCGTCATTCGGCCGGGAAAAACTGTTTTTT; CDR3aa: CASSEISSFGREKLFF
abundance: few; v_gene: TRBV12-3/TRBV12-4; j_gene: TRBJ1-2; d_gene: .; CDR3nt: TGTGCCAGCAGTTTTGGGTATGGCTACACCTTC; CDR3aa: CASSFGYGYTF
abundance: few; v_gene: TRBV7-8; j_gene: TRBJ1-1; d_gene: .; CDR3nt: TGTGCCAGCAGCCCAGGACTGAACACTGAAGCTTTCTTT; CDR3aa: CASSPGLNTEAFF
abundance: .; v_gene: TRBV6-5; j_gene: TRBJ2-1; d_gene: TRBD2; CDR3nt: TGTGCCAGCAGCCAACAGGCTAGCGGGAACAATGAGCAGTTCTTC; CDR3aa: CASSQQASGNNEQFF
abundance: once; v_gene: TRBV15; j_gene: TRBJ2-6; d_gene: TRBD1; CDR3nt: TGTGCCACCAGCAGGACAGGGTTCGGGGCCAACGTCCTGACTTTC; CDR3aa: CATSRTGFGANVLTF
abundance: .; v_gene: TRBV10-3; j_gene: TRBJ1-1; d_gene: .; CDR3nt: TGTGCCATCAGTGCCAGAGGGAACACTGAAGCTTTCTTT; CDR3aa: CAISARGNTEAFF
abundance: .; v_gene: TRBV2; j_gene: TRBJ1-1; d_gene: TRBD1; CDR3nt: TGTGCCAGCAGTGAAAGGACAGGAATGACTGAAGCTTTCTTT; CDR3aa: CASSERTGMTEAFF
abundance: .; v_gene: TRBV19; j_gene: TRBJ1-2; d_gene: .; CDR3nt: TGTGCCAGTACAAGGGACGGCAGACCCTATGGCTACACCTTC; CDR3aa: CASTRDGRPYGYTF
abundance: once; v_gene: TRBV27; j_gene: TRBJ1-6; d_gene: .; CDR3nt: TGTGCCAGCAGTTTATCAGGACGGGGGAATTCACCCCTCCACTTT; CDR3aa: CASSLSGRGNSPLHF
abundance: .; v_gene: TRBV6-1; j_gene: TRBJ2-1; d_gene: TRBD1; CDR3nt: TGTGCCAGCAGTGAAGGTAGGACAGGGCCTGTTGAGCAGTTCTTC; CDR3aa: CASSEGRTGPVEQFF
abundance: .; v_gene: TRBV7-2; j_gene: TRBJ2-3; d_gene: TRBD2; CDR3nt: TGTGCCAGCAGAAATAGCGGGGGGGCCCGGGATACGCAGTATTTT; CDR3aa: CASRNSGGARDTQYF
abundance: .; v_gene: TRBV6-5; j_gene: TRBJ1-1; d_gene: .; CDR3nt: TGTGCCAGCAGTCGCCCGGGACCTATGAACACTGAAGCTTTCTTT; CDR3aa: CASSRPGPMNTEAFF